One TCR beta chain is described in this entry. The data originate from a study of control samples from healthy donors and cancer patients. J was trimmed by 2 bases and V by 3 bases; bases with no gene match: 5. The CDR3 covers 16 residues. CDR1 MGHRA and CDR2 YSYEKL come from the germline V gene. The data were produced by immunoSEQ multiplex PCR, yet TCRdb's version contains in-frame clones alone and is incomplete. There are more than 85,000 clones in the sample; approximately 83% occur only once, and about 13% lies in the top ten. The sequencing sample was made of blood. The rearrangement links TRBV4-1 to TRBJ2-3; 10 bases agree with TRBD2. This TCR derives from a woman in her fifties or sixties in good health. The CDR3 loop is CASSHLLAGPTDTQYF. The CDR3 nucleotides read TGCGCCAGCAGCCACCTACTAGCGGGACCCACAGATACGCAGTATTTT.